This entry is about one T cell receptor (beta chain). Its antigen is unknown. This entry belongs to a study of T cells in tuberculosis. Study in general: In South Africa, adults with active tuberculosis were compared with IGRA-negative and latently infected IGRA-positive adolescents.

CDR1 SGHNT and CDR2 YENEEA come from the germline V gene. After removal of 1 base from V and 3 bases from J, the junction contained 12 bases not matched to a gene. The CDR3 loop spans 18 amino acids. Time point described: new active TB diagnosis, blood taken before or within 7 days of starting treatment. Patients were newly diagnosed, HIV-seronegative, and aged 18 or older. Each donor contributed approximately 100,000 T cells on average, unsorted. Whole-study findings and limits: Shorter CDR3-alpha in active tuberculosis partly drove smaller distances.

Repertoires were generated with immunoSEQ multiplex PCR, while TCRdb's copy carries only in-frame clones and drops some. The table records about 50,000 clones, more than 90% of them present only once. The rearrangement uses TRBV11-3 and TRBJ2-1; 7 bases map to TRBD2. Sequencing used PBMCs, obtained at tuberculosis diagnosis. The TCR originated in an adult with tuberculosis. Here the CDR3 reads CASSLVLAEIPRYNEQFF. The CDR3 DNA sequence: TGTGCCAGCAGCTTAGTCCTAGCGGAAATTCCGCGCTACAATGAGCAGTTCTTC.